This T cell receptor beta chain comes out of a study of T cell changes during pregnancy in multiple sclerosis. Germline V lookup: CDR1 LNHDA, CDR2 SQIVND (reference sequence). V lost 4 bases, J lost 8 bases, and 11 bases lay in between. The CDR3 has 13 residues. Sequencing used immunoSEQ multiplex PCR; TCRdb keeps in-frame clones, though not all of them. The repertoire holds approximately 40,000 clones, approximately 96% seen once, with about 0.9% in the top ten. Here the sequenced sample was peripheral blood, taken in the second trimester of pregnancy. This chain joins TRBV19 and TRBJ1-4; D not certain. The sequence was collected from a female donor with multiple sclerosis, enrolled in a pregnancy study. The CDR3 region is CASSREKREKLFF. DNA for the CDR3: TGTGCCAGTAGTAGGGAGAAGAGAGAAAAACTGTTTTTT.